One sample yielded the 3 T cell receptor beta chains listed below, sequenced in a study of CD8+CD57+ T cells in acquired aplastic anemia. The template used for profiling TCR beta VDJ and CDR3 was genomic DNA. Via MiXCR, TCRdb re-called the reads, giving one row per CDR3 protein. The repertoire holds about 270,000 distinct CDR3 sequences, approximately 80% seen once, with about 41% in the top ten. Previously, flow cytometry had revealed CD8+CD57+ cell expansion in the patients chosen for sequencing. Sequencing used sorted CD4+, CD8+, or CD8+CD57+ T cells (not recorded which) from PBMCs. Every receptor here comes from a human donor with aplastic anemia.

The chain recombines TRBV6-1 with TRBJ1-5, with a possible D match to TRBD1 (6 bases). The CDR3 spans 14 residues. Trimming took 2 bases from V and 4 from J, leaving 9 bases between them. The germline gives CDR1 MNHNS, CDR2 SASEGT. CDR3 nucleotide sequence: TGTGCCAGCAGTGAACAGGGGAGTAATCAGCCCCAGCATTTT. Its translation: CASSEQGSNQPQHF.

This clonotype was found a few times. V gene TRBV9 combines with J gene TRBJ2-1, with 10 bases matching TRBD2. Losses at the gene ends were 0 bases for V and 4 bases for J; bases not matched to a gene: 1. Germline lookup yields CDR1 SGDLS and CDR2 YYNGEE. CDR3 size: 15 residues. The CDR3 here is CASSVGTSGYNEQFF. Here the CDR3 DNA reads TGTGCCAGCAGCGTAGGGACTAGCGGATACAATGAGCAGTTCTTC.

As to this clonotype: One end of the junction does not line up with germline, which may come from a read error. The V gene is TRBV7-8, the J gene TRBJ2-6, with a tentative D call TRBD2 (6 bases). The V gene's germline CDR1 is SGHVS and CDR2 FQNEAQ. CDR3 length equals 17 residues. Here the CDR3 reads CASSLARGPATEYVLTF. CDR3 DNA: TGTGCCAGCAGCCTAGCGAGAGGCCCCGCTACGGAGTACGTCCTGACTTTC.